Listed below are T cell receptor beta chains from one sample, sequenced in a study of shared clonotypes between healthy human individuals. Produced via immunoSEQ multiplex PCR; TCRdb's table is partial and in-frame only. The sample shows about 1 million clones, approximately 72% of them seen only once. The source material was memory CD4+ T cells sorted from blood. These receptors were taken from a young man in good health. Both conserved end residues are part of each CDR3. The order of the fields is V gene, J gene, clone size, D gene, CDR3 protein, CDR3 DNA. D genes are given only for firm matches. Some rows mark clone size as missing; the rest say once, few, many or name a class of expanded clone.

V: TRBV28
J: TRBJ1-2
size: many
D: -
CDR3: CASSGGGYGYTF
DNA: TGTGCCAGCAGTGGGGGAGGCTATGGCTACACCTTC

V: TRBV5-1
J: TRBJ1-1
size: -
D: -
CDR3: CASTTMTGTEAFF
DNA: TGCGCCAGCACGACAATGACAGGCACTGAAGCTTTCTTT

V: TRBV6-5
J: TRBJ2-1
size: -
D: TRBD2
CDR3: CASTNSGEQFF
DNA: TGTGCCAGCACCAATAGCGGGGAGCAGTTCTTC

V: TRBV9
J: TRBJ1-3
size: -
D: -
CDR3: CASSVEGNSGNTIYF
DNA: TGTGCCAGCAGCGTAGAGGGGAACTCTGGAAACACCATATATTTT

V: TRBV2
J: TRBJ2-3
size: -
D: -
CDR3: CASSGRGNSDTQYF
DNA: TGTGCCAGCAGTGGCCGGGGGAATTCAGATACGCAGTATTTT

V: TRBV6-1
J: TRBJ1-5
size: -
D: TRBD1
CDR3: CASSEGQGWDQPQHF
DNA: TGTGCCAGCAGTGAGGGACAGGGTTGGGATCAGCCCCAGCATTTT

V: TRBV7-8
J: TRBJ1-2
size: once
D: -
CDR3: CASSPMGTTDNYGYTF
DNA: TGTGCCAGCAGTCCAATGGGGACAACGGATAACTATGGCTACACCTTC

V: TRBV4-2
J: TRBJ1-2
size: once
D: -
CDR3: CASRSGVSYGYTF
DNA: TGTGCCAGCAGGAGCGGGGTTAGCTATGGCTACACCTTC

V: TRBV2
J: TRBJ1-6
size: -
D: -
CDR3: CASRTISSPLHF
DNA: TGTGCCAGCAGGACTATTTCCTCACCCCTCCACTTT

V: TRBV5-1
J: TRBJ2-5
size: few
D: -
CDR3: CASSVERETQYF
DNA: TGCGCCAGCTCCGTAGAGAGGGAGACCCAGTACTTC